This T cell receptor (beta chain) was captured in a study of T cell responses to AZD1222 COVID-19 vaccine. This CDR3 has 15 residues. The V gene lost 5 bases and the J gene lost 10 bases, with 18 bases spanning the gap. The V gene's germline CDR1 is MDHEN and CDR2 SYDVKM. Clones were sequenced by immunoSEQ multiplex PCR, and TCRdb holds only the in-frame ones, with some missing. The sample carries 120,000 to 150,000 clones, about 93% recorded once. The clonotype originates from an adult in good health. The sample here was peripheral blood, taken on day 0 of MenACWY control vaccination. The V gene is TRBV28, the J gene TRBJ1-6, with a tentative D call TRBD1 (6 bases). The CDR3 DNA reads TGTGCCAGCAGTCCGCCTACCAGGACAGACTCACCCCTCCACTTT. It is translated as CASSPPTRTDSPLHF.